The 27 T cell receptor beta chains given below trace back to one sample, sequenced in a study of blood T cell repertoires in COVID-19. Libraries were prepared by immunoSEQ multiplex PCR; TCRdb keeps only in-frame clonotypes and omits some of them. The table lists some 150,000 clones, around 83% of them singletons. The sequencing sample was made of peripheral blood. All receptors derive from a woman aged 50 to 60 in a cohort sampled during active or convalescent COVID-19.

CDR3 loop: CSARDAKATNEKLFF. The DNA for the CDR3 is TGCAGTGCTCGTGACGCTAAAGCAACTAATGAAAAACTGTTTTTT. The chain has TRBV20-1 and TRBJ1-4; D gene ambiguous. In germline, CDR1 is DFQATT, CDR2 SNEGSKA (reference sequence). This CDR3 region has 15 residues. V lost 5 bases to trimming and J lost 0 bases, with 13 bases between them.

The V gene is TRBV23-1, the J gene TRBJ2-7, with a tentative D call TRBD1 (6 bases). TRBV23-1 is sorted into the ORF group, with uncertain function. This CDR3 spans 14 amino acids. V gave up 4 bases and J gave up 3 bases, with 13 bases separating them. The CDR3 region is CASSLGTPYYEQYF. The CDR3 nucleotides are TGCGCCAGCAGTCTTGGGACACCCTACTACGAGCAGTACTTC.

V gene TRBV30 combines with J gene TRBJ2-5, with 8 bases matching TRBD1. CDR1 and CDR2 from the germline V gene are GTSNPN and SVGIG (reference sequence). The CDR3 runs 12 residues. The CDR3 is CAQNRGLKTQYF. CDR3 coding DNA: TGTGCACAAAACAGGGGGTTGAAGACCCAGTACTTC.

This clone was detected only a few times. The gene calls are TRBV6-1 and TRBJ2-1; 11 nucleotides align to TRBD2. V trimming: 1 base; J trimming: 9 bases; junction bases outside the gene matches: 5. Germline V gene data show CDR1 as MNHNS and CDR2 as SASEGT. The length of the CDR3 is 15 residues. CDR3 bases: TGTGCCAGCAGTGAAGTAGCGGGGGGGCCAAGTGAGCAGTTCTTC. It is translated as CASSEVAGGPSEQFF.

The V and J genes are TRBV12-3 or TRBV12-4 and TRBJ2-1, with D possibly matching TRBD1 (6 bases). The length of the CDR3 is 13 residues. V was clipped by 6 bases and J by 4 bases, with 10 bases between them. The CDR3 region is CASSVQGYNEQFF. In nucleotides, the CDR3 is TGTGCCAGCAGCGTTCAGGGGTACAATGAGCAGTTCTTC.

The CDR3 spells CASSVQGTDTQYF. Written as DNA, the CDR3 is TGTGCCAGCAGCGTACAGGGCACAGATACGCAGTATTTT. The chain employs TRBV9 and TRBJ2-3, with D unclear. Germline V gene lookup returns CDR1 SGDLS and CDR2 YYNGEE. CDR3 length: 13 amino acids. Between the trimmed V and J ends, which lost 1 base and 1 base, there was a span of 4 bases. Complete variable domain (other parts from reference TRBV9 and TRBJ2-3): DSGVTQTPKHLITATGQRVTLRCSPRSGDLSVYWYQQSLDQGLQFLIQYYNGEERAKGNILERFSAQQFPDLHSELNLSSLELGDSALYFCASSVQGTDTQYFGPGTRLTVL.

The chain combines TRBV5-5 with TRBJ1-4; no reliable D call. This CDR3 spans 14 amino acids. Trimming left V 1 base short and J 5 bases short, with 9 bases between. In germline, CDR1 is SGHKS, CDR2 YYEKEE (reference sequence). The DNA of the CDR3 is TGTGCCAGCAGCTTGTGGCAGATGAATGAAAAACTGTTTTTT. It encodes CASSLWQMNEKLFF.

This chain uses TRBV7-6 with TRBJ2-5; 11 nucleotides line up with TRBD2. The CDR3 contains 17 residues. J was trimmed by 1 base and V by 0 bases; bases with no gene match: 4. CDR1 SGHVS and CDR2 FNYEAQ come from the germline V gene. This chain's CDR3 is CASSLASSGGLQETQYF. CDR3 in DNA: TGTGCCAGCAGCTTAGCCTCTAGCGGGGGGCTCCAAGAGACCCAGTACTTC.

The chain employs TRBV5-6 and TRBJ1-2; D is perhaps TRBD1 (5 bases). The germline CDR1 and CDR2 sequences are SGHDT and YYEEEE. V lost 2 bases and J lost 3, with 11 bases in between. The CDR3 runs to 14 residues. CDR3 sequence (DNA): TGTGCCAGCAGCTTTGGTTTCAGGGACTATGGCTACACCTTC. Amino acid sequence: CASSFGFRDYGYTF.

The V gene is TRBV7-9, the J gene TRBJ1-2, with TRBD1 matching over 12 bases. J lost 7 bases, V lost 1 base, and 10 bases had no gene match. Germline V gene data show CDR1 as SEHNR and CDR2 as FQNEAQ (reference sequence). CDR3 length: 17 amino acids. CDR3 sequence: CASSLDGTGGRMSGYTF. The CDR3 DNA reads TGTGCCAGCAGCTTAGACGGGACAGGGGGCAGGATGAGTGGCTACACCTTC.

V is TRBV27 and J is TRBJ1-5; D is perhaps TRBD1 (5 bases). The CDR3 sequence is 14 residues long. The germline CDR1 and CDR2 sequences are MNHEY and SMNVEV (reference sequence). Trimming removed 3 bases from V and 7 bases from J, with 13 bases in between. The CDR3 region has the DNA TGTGCCAGCAGTTTCTTAGGGGTGGGACAGCCCCAGCATTTT. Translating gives CASSFLGVGQPQHF.

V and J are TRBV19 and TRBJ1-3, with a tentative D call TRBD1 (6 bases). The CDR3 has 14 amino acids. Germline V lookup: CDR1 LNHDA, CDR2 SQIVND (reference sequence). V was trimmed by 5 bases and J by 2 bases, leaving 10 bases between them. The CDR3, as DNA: TGTGCCAGTAGTGCCCAGGGGACTGGAAACACCATATATTTT. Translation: CASSAQGTGNTIYF.

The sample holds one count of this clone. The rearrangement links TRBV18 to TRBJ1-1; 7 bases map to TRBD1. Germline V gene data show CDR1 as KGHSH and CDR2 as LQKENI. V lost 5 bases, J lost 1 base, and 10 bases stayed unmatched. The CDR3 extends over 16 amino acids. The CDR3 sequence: CASSSYRGGGNTEAFF. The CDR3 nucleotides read TGTGCCAGCTCATCCTACAGGGGAGGCGGGAACACTGAAGCTTTCTTT.

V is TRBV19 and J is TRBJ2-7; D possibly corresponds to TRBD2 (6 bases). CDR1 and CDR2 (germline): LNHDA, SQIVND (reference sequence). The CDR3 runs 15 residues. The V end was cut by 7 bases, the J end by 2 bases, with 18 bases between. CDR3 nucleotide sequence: TGTGCCAGTACTGGCGGGGTTGGCCTTACCTACGAGCAGTACTTC. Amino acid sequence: CASTGGVGLTYEQYF.

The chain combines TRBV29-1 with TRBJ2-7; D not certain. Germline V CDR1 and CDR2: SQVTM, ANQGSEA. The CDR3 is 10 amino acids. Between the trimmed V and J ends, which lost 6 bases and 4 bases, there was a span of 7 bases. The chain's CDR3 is CSVREYEQYF. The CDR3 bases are TGCAGCGTACGAGAATACGAGCAGTACTTC.

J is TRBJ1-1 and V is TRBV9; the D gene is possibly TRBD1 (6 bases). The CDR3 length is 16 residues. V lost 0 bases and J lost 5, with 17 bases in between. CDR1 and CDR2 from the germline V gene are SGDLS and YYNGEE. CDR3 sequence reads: CASSVAPNRDDTEAFF. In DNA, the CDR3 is TGTGCCAGCAGCGTAGCACCGAACAGGGATGATACTGAAGCTTTCTTT.

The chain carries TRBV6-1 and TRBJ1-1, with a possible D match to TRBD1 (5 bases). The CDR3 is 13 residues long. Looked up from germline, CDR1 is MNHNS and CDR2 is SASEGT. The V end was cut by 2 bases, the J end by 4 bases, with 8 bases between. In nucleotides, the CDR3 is TGTGCCAGCAGTGAAACCAGGGTCACTGAAGCTTTCTTT. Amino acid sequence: CASSETRVTEAFF.

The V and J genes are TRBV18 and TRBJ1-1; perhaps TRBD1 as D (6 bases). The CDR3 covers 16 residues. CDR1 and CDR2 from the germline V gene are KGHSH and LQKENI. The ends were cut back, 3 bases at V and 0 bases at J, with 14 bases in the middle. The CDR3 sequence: CASSPRGQTMNTEAFF. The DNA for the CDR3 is TGTGCCAGCTCACCGCGCGGACAGACCATGAACACTGAAGCTTTCTTT.

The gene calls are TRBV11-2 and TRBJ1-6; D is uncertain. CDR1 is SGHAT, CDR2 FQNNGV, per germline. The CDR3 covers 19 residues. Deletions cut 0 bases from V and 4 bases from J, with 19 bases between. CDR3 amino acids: CASSLDGGSGVGYNSPLHF. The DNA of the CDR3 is TGTGCCAGCAGCTTAGATGGAGGGAGTGGGGTGGGGTATAATTCACCCCTCCACTTT.

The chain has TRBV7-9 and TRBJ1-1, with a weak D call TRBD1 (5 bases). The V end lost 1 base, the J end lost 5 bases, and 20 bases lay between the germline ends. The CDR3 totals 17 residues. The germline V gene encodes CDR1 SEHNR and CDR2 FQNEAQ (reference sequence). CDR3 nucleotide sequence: TGTGCCAGCAGCTTAGAAGTAGGCAGGGTGCCCAGGACTGAAGCTTTCTTT. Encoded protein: CASSLEVGRVPRTEAFF.

The CDR3 coding sequence is TGTGCCAGCAGAAGACTAGCGGATTTTACCGGGGAGCTGTTTTTT. Translated, it gives CASRRLADFTGELFF. The rearrangement links TRBV6-5 to TRBJ2-2; 9 bases align to TRBD2. With 6 bases clipped from V and 5 bases from J, the junction kept 7 bases outside the gene matches. Germline V gene sequence: CDR1 MNHEY, CDR2 SVGAGI. The CDR3 is 15 residues long.

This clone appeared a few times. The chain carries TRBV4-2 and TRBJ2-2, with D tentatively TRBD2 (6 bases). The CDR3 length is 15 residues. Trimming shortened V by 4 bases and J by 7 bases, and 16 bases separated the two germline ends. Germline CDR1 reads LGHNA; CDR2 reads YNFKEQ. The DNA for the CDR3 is TGTGCCAGCAGCCTCCCAGACGGGGGAAACGGGGAGCTGTTTTTT. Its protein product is CASSLPDGGNGELFF.

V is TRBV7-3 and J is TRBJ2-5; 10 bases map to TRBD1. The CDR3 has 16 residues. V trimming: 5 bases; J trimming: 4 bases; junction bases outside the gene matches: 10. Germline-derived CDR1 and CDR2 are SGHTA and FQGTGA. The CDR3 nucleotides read TGTGCCAGCAGCCAGGGACAGGGGAGATTAGGAGAGACCCAGTACTTC. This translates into CASSQGQGRLGETQYF.

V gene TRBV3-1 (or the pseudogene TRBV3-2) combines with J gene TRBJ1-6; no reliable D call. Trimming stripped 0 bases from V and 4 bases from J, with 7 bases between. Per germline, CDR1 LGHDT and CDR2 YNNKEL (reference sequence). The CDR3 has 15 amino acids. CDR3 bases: TGTGCCAGCAGCCAAGAGGCCAGTTATAATTCACCCCTCCACTTT. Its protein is CASSQEASYNSPLHF.

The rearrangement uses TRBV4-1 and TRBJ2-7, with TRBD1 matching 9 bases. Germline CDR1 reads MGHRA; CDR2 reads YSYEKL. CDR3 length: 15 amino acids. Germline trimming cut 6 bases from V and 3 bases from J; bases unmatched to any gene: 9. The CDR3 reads CASSPPGQGVYEQYF. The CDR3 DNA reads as TGCGCCAGCAGTCCTCCGGGACAGGGTGTCTACGAGCAGTACTTC.

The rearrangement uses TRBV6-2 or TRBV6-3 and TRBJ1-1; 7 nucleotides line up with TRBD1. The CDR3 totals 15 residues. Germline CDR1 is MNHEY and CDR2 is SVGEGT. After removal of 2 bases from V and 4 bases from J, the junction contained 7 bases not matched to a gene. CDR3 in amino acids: CASSYGRGQPTEAFF. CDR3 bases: TGTGCCAGCAGTTACGGCCGGGGACAGCCCACTGAAGCTTTCTTT.

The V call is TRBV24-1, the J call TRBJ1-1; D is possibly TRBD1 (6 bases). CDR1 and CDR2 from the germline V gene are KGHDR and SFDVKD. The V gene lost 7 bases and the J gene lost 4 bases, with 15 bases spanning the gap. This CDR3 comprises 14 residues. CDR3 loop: CATRRGQPSTEAFF. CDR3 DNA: TGTGCCACCAGGAGGGGACAACCGAGCACTGAAGCTTTCTTT.